These T cell receptor beta chains were read from a single sample in a study of cytotoxic CD8 clonotypes in ibrutinib-treated CLL. This table comes from immunoSEQ multiplex PCR, and its TCRdb copy is limited to in-frame clones, with some not included. This sample has approximately 280,000 clones, with around 77% found just once. The sequenced sample was PBMCs, obtained at disease progression, from a patient treated with ibrutinib. These receptors all come from a human donor with chronic lymphocytic leukemia. The CDR3 runs from the conserved cysteine through the conserved F or W. The order of the fields is J gene, clone size, V gene, D gene, CDR3 DNA, CDR3 protein. A D gene is named only where the DNA matches it firmly. Expanded clones are given a class, and other clones once, few, many or no size at all.

>TRBJ1-1|.|TRBV18|.
TGTGCCAGCTCACCAGGCGGGGGGCCGAACACTGAAGCTTTCTTT
CASSPGGGPNTEAFF
>TRBJ2-7|.|TRBV5-1|TRBD2
TGCGCCAGCAGCTCGGGACGGGGGGCCTACGAGCAGTACTTC
CASSSGRGAYEQYF
>TRBJ1-2|.|TRBV29-1|.
TGCAGCGTTGATGACAGTTATGGCTACACCTTC
CSVDDSYGYTF
>TRBJ1-2|.|TRBV7-2|.
TGTGCCAGCAGCTCCGGGATCTCCTATGGCTACACCTTC
CASSSGISYGYTF
>TRBJ2-1|.|TRBV7-6|.
TGTGCCAGCAGCTTAGTCCCAGGGAGAGACAACAATGAGCAGTTCTTC
CASSLVPGRDNNEQFF
>TRBJ2-1|.|TRBV28|TRBD2
TGTGCCAGCAGTTTGCAGCTAGCGGGAGCCTACAATGAGCAGTTCTTC
CASSLQLAGAYNEQFF
>TRBJ1-6|.|TRBV5-4|.
TGTGCCAGCAGCGTGGGTCAATGGGATTCACCCCTCCACTTT
CASSVGQWDSPLHF
>TRBJ2-1|.|TRBV5-1|TRBD2
TGCGCCAGCAGCTCCGGGACTAGCGGGGGGCTTGAGCAGTTCTTC
CASSSGTSGGLEQFF
>TRBJ2-7|.|TRBV7-8|.
TGTGCCAGCAGCTTAGGGGTGGACTACGAGCAGTACTTC
CASSLGVDYEQYF
>TRBJ2-6|once|TRBV6-5|.
TGTGCCAGCAGTTACGGCCCCTCTGGGGCCAACGTCCTGACTTTC
CASSYGPSGANVLTF
>TRBJ2-5|.|TRBV5-1|TRBD1
TGCGCCAGCAGCAAGGACAGGCCCAAAGAGACCCAGTACTTC
CASSKDRPKETQYF
>TRBJ2-7|.|TRBV28|.
TGTGCCAGCAGTTTAGCCAGGGGAGGGTACGAGCAGTACTTC
CASSLARGGYEQYF
>TRBJ2-7|.|TRBV5-5|.
TGTGCCAGCAGCCTGAACAGGGCCGACGAGCAGTACTTC
CASSLNRADEQYF
>TRBJ2-7|.|TRBV9|.
TGTGCCAGCAGCACGACCCCCGGGCTTGCCTACGAGCAGTACTTC
CASSTTPGLAYEQYF
>TRBJ2-7|once|TRBV7-8|TRBD2
TGTGCCAGCAGCTTAGAACTAGCGGGACGCCCCGGCGAGCAGTACTTC
CASSLELAGRPGEQYF
>TRBJ1-2|.|TRBV9|.
TGTGCCAGCAGCCCACGGACCCTGGGACATTCTAACTATGGCTACACCTTC
CASSPRTLGHSNYGYTF
>TRBJ2-3|.|TRBV10-3|.
TGTGCCATCAGTGAGTCAAATTCAGATACGCAGTATTTT
CAISESNSDTQYF
>TRBJ1-3|.|TRBV5-1|.
TGCGCCAGCAGCTCGTCTCCAGGGCCTGGAAACACCATATATTTT
CASSSSPGPGNTIYF
>TRBJ2-5|.|TRBV4-3|.
TGCGCCAGCAGCCGAGGCTGGGGACGCCAAGAGACCCAGTACTTC
CASSRGWGRQETQYF
>TRBJ2-7|once|TRBV6-6|.
TGTGCCAGCAGTCCCGCATCGTCCTACGAGCAGTACTTC
CASSPASSYEQYF
>TRBJ2-3|.|TRBV4-2|TRBD2
TGTGCCAGCAGCCAAGGGACTAGCGGGTGGAGCACAGATACGCAGTATTTT
CASSQGTSGWSTDTQYF
>TRBJ2-3|.|TRBV9|.
TGTGCCAGCAGCCGGACAGATACGCAGTATTTT
CASSRTDTQYF
>TRBJ2-2|.|TRBV9|.
TGTGCCAGCAGCGTAGCTGGGAGTACCGGGGAGCTGTTTTTT
CASSVAGSTGELFF
>TRBJ2-7|.|TRBV5-1|.
TGCGCCAGCAGCGCTAGCCCGACCGTCTACGAGCAGTACTTC
CASSASPTVYEQYF
>TRBJ1-2|.|TRBV5-1|.
TGCGCCAGCAGCGCGGGGGGTACTAACTATGGCTACACCTTC
CASSAGGTNYGYTF
>TRBJ2-3|.|TRBV7-3|.
TGTGCCAGCAGCCCGGGACACCCAGATACGCAGTATTTT
CASSPGHPDTQYF
>TRBJ2-5|.|TRBV5-1|TRBD2
TGCGCCAGCAGCCTGGGACTAGGGCAAGAGACCCAGTACTTC
CASSLGLGQETQYF
>TRBJ1-4|many|TRBV18|.
TGTGCCAGCTCACCCCAGGCTGGAACTAATGAAAAACTGTTTTTT
CASSPQAGTNEKLFF
>TRBJ2-3|.|TRBV5-1|.
TGCGCCAGCAGCCCTAGAGCCAGGGACACAGATACGCAGTATTTT
CASSPRARDTDTQYF